Below, 3 T cell receptor beta chains from the same sample are listed, as sequenced in a study of T-cell memory formation after mild COVID-19. TCRdb redid the calling of the 5' RACE reads with MiXCR, one entry per CDR3 protein. Altogether 120,000 to 150,000 distinct CDR3 sequences are present, roughly a fifth being singletons, with the ten largest covering approximately 2.4%. The sequencing sample was made of PBMCs or a T cell subset sorted from them (not recorded which). These TCRs come from an adult woman who had mild COVID-19 (a few samples of this study predate the infection). Cell type and time point are not known.

The CDR3 nucleotides read TGCGCCAGCAGCCCCCAGCCCACTGATCAGCCCCAGCATTTT. This sequence encodes CASSPQPTDQPQHF. The rearrangement links TRBV4-1 to TRBJ1-5; D gene unclear. Trimming took off 4 bases at V and 5 bases at J, with 12 bases between the two ends. CDR1 is MGHRA and CDR2 is YSYEKL in the germline V gene. The CDR3 length is 14 residues.

This chain connects TRBV5-1 to TRBJ2-7, with unresolved D. V was clipped by 0 bases and J by 4 bases, with 11 bases between them. Germline assignment: CDR1 SGHRS and CDR2 YFSETQ. The CDR3 extends over 14 amino acids. The CDR3 reads CASSLVGDPYEQYF. As DNA, the CDR3 is TGCGCCAGCAGCTTGGTTGGGGATCCATACGAGCAGTACTTC. Full variable domain (missing parts from reference TRBV5-1 and TRBJ2-7): KAGVTQTPRYLIKTRGQQVTLSCSPISGHRSVSWYQQTPGQGLQFLFEYFSETQRNKGNFPGRFSGRQFSNSRSEMNVSTLELGDSALYLCASSLVGDPYEQYFGPGTRLTVT.

V usage is TRBV5-5 and J usage is TRBJ1-2, with D unclear. There are 18 residues in the CDR3. Trimming left V 1 base short and J 0 bases short, with 19 bases between. Germline lookup yields CDR1 SGHKS and CDR2 YYEKEE (reference sequence). The CDR3: CASSLPVGRKNPNYGYTF. For the CDR3, the DNA is TGTGCCAGCAGCTTGCCGGTCGGCAGAAAAAACCCTAACTATGGCTACACCTTC.